The rows below give T cell receptor beta chains drawn from one sample of a study of T cell repertoires in aging, cancer and after chemotherapy. TCRdb reprocessed the multiplex PCR reads via MiXCR and lists one record per CDR3 protein. The sample has roughly 12,000 distinct CDR3 sequences; approximately 34% are singletons. The sequenced sample consisted of blood. The source is a human donor in good health. The donor label of this sample is uncertain. Each CDR3 is given with its conserved first and last residue. A D gene is named only where the DNA matches it firmly. Clone size appears in some rows only: once, few, many, or a class for an expanded clone.

J: TRBJ2-3
D: -
length: 13
size: medium-sized
V: TRBV29-1
DNA: TGCAGCGTACTGACAGGCAATGGGGATACGCAGTATTTT
CDR3: CSVLTGNGDTQYF

J: TRBJ2-1
D: TRBD2
length: 17
size: -
V: TRBV27
DNA: TGTGCCAGCAGTTTAACGGCGGGAGCATCATCCTACAATGAGCAGTTCTTC
CDR3: CASSLTAGASSYNEQFF

J: TRBJ1-1
D: TRBD1
length: 14
size: -
V: TRBV12-3/TRBV12-4
DNA: TGTGCCAGCAGCTACCAGGGGGCGAACACTGAAGCTTTCTTT
CDR3: CASSYQGANTEAFF

J: TRBJ2-1
D: -
length: 13
size: -
V: TRBV6-6
DNA: TGTGCCAGCAGTCTAACAGGTTACAATGAGCAGTTCTTC
CDR3: CASSLTGYNEQFF

J: TRBJ2-2
D: TRBD2
length: 14
size: few
V: TRBV5-5
DNA: TGTGCCAGCAACCTAGCGGGGCGGACCGGGGAGCTGTTTTTT
CDR3: CASNLAGRTGELFF

J: TRBJ1-2
D: -
length: 13
size: -
V: TRBV30
DNA: TGTGCCTGGAGTTTGGGGGGGAGTGGGGGCTACACCTTC
CDR3: CAWSLGGSGGYTF

J: TRBJ2-7
D: TRBD1
length: 15
size: -
V: TRBV27
DNA: TGTGCCAGCAGCTCTAGGACAGGCAGAACCTACGAGCAGTACTTC
CDR3: CASSSRTGRTYEQYF

J: TRBJ2-7
D: TRBD1
length: 15
size: medium-sized
V: TRBV29-1
DNA: TGCAGCGTTGAAGAGGGGCAGGGACAGGGGGGAGCGCCATGCTTC
CDR3: CSVEEGQGQGGAPCF

J: TRBJ1-6
D: TRBD1
length: 14
size: few
V: TRBV27
DNA: TGTGCCAGTTCAGGGGGCAGGTATAATTCACCCCTCCACTTT
CDR3: CASSGGRYNSPLHF

J: TRBJ2-1
D: -
length: 13
size: medium-sized
V: TRBV11-3
DNA: TGTGCCAGCAGCTTAGGTTCGCAGACCGAGCGGTTCTTC
CDR3: CASSLGSQTERFF

J: TRBJ2-5
D: -
length: 14
size: -
V: TRBV7-9
DNA: TGTGCCAGCAGACGTAGCCAGCCCGGGGAGACCCAGTACTTC
CDR3: CASRRSQPGETQYF

J: TRBJ1-2
D: -
length: 15
size: -
V: TRBV5-1
DNA: TGCGCCAGCAGCACCCGAACCGACGGACCCTATGGCTACACCTTC
CDR3: CASSTRTDGPYGYTF

J: TRBJ2-5
D: -
length: 15
size: medium-sized
V: TRBV5-5
DNA: TGTGCCAGCAGCTTGGGGACTACCCTCCGGGAGACCCAGTACTTC
CDR3: CASSLGTTLRETQYF

J: TRBJ1-6
D: TRBD1
length: 15
size: -
V: TRBV12-3/TRBV12-4
DNA: TGTGCCAGCAGTCCCGGGACAGGGGGTAGTTCACCCCTCCACTTT
CDR3: CASSPGTGGSSPLHF

J: TRBJ2-3
D: TRBD2
length: 15
size: -
V: TRBV6-5
DNA: TGTGCCAGCAGTGAAAGACCGGGGGGGACAGATACGCAGTATTTT
CDR3: CASSERPGGTDTQYF

J: TRBJ2-5
D: -
length: 15
size: -
V: TRBV7-2
DNA: TGTGCCAGCAGCCGTATGGGGACATCGTTAGAGACCCAGTACTTC
CDR3: CASSRMGTSLETQYF

J: TRBJ2-7
D: TRBD2
length: 17
size: -
V: TRBV5-4
DNA: TGTGCCAGCAGCTCCGGGACTAGCGGGAGTGGGATCTACGAGCAGTACTTC
CDR3: CASSSGTSGSGIYEQYF

J: TRBJ2-7
D: TRBD1
length: 15
size: medium-sized
V: TRBV19
DNA: TGTGCCAGTACGGGGCCGACAGGGTTCCTCGGCGAGCAGTACTTC
CDR3: CASTGPTGFLGEQYF

J: TRBJ2-1
D: TRBD1
length: 13
size: few
V: TRBV10-3
DNA: TGTGCCATTAGAGACAGGGGGCGGAATGAGCAGTTCTTC
CDR3: CAIRDRGRNEQFF

J: TRBJ1-3
D: -
length: 14
size: few
V: TRBV12-3/TRBV12-4
DNA: TGTGCCAGTACTACGGGTCGATCTGGAAACACCATATATTTT
CDR3: CASTTGRSGNTIYF

J: TRBJ2-6
D: -
length: 15
size: medium-sized
V: TRBV19
DNA: TGTGCCAGTAACTCCGGAAGCTCTGGGGCCAACGTCCTGACTTTC
CDR3: CASNSGSSGANVLTF

J: TRBJ2-7
D: -
length: 15
size: once
V: TRBV11-1
DNA: TGTGCCAGCAGCAGAGATGAGGGAGGTGGATACGAGCAGTACTTC
CDR3: CASSRDEGGGYEQYF

J: TRBJ2-7
D: -
length: 13
size: -
V: TRBV30
DNA: TGTGCCTGGGCGACAGGCGGTGCGGTAGAGCAGTACTTC
CDR3: CAWATGGAVEQYF

J: TRBJ2-3
D: -
length: 13
size: -
V: TRBV11-3
DNA: TGTGCCAGCAGGGCAACTAGCACAGATACGCAGTATTTT
CDR3: CASRATSTDTQYF

J: TRBJ2-2
D: -
length: 14
size: once
V: TRBV24-1
DNA: TGTGCCACCAGCTTTTCTCCGAACACCGGGGAGCTGTTTTTT
CDR3: CATSFSPNTGELFF

J: TRBJ2-5
D: -
length: 17
size: -
V: TRBV5-4
DNA: TGTGCCAGCAGCTTTTCCTTTCTCTTTAATGGTCAAGAGACCCAGTACTTC
CDR3: CASSFSFLFNGQETQYF

J: TRBJ2-3
D: -
length: 10
size: -
V: TRBV7-9
DNA: TGTGCTTGGGGCACAGATACGCAGTATTTT
CDR3: CAWGTDTQYF

J: TRBJ1-2
D: -
length: 14
size: -
V: TRBV18
DNA: TGTGCCAGCTCATACGAGGAGGGCAGCTATGGCTACACCTTC
CDR3: CASSYEEGSYGYTF

J: TRBJ2-1
D: TRBD2
length: 17
size: -
V: TRBV6-4
DNA: TGTGCCAGCAGTTACTCGACTAGCGGGATGTTCTACAATGAGCAGTTCTTC
CDR3: CASSYSTSGMFYNEQFF

J: TRBJ2-5
D: -
length: 16
size: -
V: TRBV28
DNA: TGTGCCAGCAGGGGGACCTGGGGCGCAGCAGAAGAGACCCAGTACTTC
CDR3: CASRGTWGAAEETQYF

J: TRBJ2-1
D: -
length: 17
size: -
V: TRBV7-9
DNA: TGTGCCAGCAGCTTACTGCCCCCGGAGACTAGGGACAATGAGCAGTTCTTC
CDR3: CASSLLPPETRDNEQFF